These 9 T cell receptor beta chains originate from one sample sequenced in a study of blood T cells in healthy people across ages. A J-beta primer mix and a sample-barcoded 5' primer were used in a second PCR of roughly 6 to 11 cycles. Each CDR3 protein gets one entry after TCRdb re-called the 5' RACE reads with MiXCR. The repertoire holds 1.4 million to 1.5 million distinct CDR3 sequences, with 42% as singletons. Sequenced input: blood. The receptor source for this set is a woman younger than 30 in good health.

This chain uses TRBV10-2 with TRBJ2-2, with D perhaps TRBD2 (5 bases). This CDR3 has 13 residues. Trimming removed 0 bases from V and 8 bases from J, with 7 bases in between. CDR1 and CDR2 (germline): WSHSY, SAAADI. The CDR3 here is CASSESWRGELFF. In DNA form, the CDR3 reads TGCGCCAGCAGTGAGTCATGGAGGGGGGAGCTGTTTTTT.

This clonotype has only a few counts. The chain links TRBV6-6 to TRBJ2-7, with no clear D. This CDR3 contains 11 residues. Germline loops: CDR1 MNHNY, CDR2 SVGAGI (reference sequence). Trimming shortened V by 4 bases and J by 6 bases, and 7 bases separated the two germline ends. The CDR3 nucleotides are TGTGCCAGCAGTTCCCCGCTCGAGCAGTACTTC. Translation gives CASSSPLEQYF.

This clonotype has more than one count but fewer than ten. J is TRBJ2-4 and V is TRBV6-1; D remains unclear. V lost 1 base and J 8 bases, leaving 3 bases between the germline ends. Per the germline V gene, CDR1 is MNHNS and CDR2 is SASEGT. This CDR3 spans 11 amino acids. The CDR3 DNA reads TGTGCCAGCAGTGAAGTAGACATTCAGTACTTC. As protein: CASSEVDIQYF.

The chain recombines TRBV3-1 with TRBJ2-1; TRBD2 matches at 11 bases. The germline V gene encodes CDR1 LGHDT and CDR2 YNNKEL (reference sequence). This CDR3 is built from 17 residues. The J segment lost 4 bases and the V segment lost 4 bases, leaving 9 bases of the junction unmatched. The CDR3 spells CASSPEGLAELYNEQFF. The CDR3 nucleotides read TGTGCCAGCAGCCCCGAGGGACTAGCGGAGCTTTACAATGAGCAGTTCTTC.

The table lists this clonotype with a few counts. This chain joins TRBV20-1 and TRBJ1-2; 7 bases fit TRBD1. The CDR3 runs 12 residues. Trimming removed 6 bases from V and 8 bases from J; junction bases left unmatched: 9. Per the germline V gene, CDR1 is DFQATT and CDR2 is SNEGSKA (reference sequence). CDR3 residues: CSAPGGVGGYTF. CDR3 nucleotides: TGCAGTGCCCCAGGGGGGGTAGGAGGCTACACCTTC.

Only a few counts were recorded for this clonotype. This chain connects TRBV5-6 to TRBJ2-1; D perhaps matches TRBD2 (5 bases). CDR3 length: 18 amino acids. CDR1 and CDR2 from the germline V gene are SGHDT and YYEEEE. Trimming cost V 2 bases and J 0 bases, with 18 bases left between them. CDR3 nucleotides: TGTGCCAGCAGCTTCCGTCGACTACCCTTTGGCTCCTACAATGAGCAGTTCTTC. Protein sequence: CASSFRRLPFGSYNEQFF.

Turning to this clonotype: One end of the junction fails to match germline, which may point to a read error. The rearrangement uses TRBV7-2 and TRBJ1-6; TRBD1 might be the D (5 bases). The CDR3 spans 15 residues. The germline V gene encodes CDR1 SGHTA and CDR2 FQGNSA. The CDR3 loop reads CASSLGFWGNSPPHF. In nucleotides, the CDR3 is TGTGCCAGCAGCTTAGGGTTCTGGGGGAATTCACCCCCCCACTTT.

J is TRBJ1-1 and V is TRBV29-1; D may be TRBD1 (5 bases). Germline-derived CDR1 and CDR2 are SQVTM and ANQGSEA. This CDR3 region has 14 residues. V was cut by 8 bases and J by 3 bases, with 19 bases left in between. CDR3 amino acids: CSIALTETHTEAFF. The CDR3, as DNA: TGCAGCATTGCCCTGACAGAGACCCACACTGAAGCTTTCTTT.

The rearrangement links TRBV4-2 to TRBJ2-2; 10 nucleotides line up with TRBD2. Germline assignment: CDR1 LGHNA and CDR2 YNFKEQ. Trimming cost V 0 bases and J 4 bases; bases outside gene matches: 2. The CDR3 has 16 amino acids. The CDR3 loop reads CASSQELAGSTGELFF. CDR3 coding DNA: TGTGCCAGCAGCCAAGAACTAGCGGGATCCACCGGGGAGCTGTTTTTT.